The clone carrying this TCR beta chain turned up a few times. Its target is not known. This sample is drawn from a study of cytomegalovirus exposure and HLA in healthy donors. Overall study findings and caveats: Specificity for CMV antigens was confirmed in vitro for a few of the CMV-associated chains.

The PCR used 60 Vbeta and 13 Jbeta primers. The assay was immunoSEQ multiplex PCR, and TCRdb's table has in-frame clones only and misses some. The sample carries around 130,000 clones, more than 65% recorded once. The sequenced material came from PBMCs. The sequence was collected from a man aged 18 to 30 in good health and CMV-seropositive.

This CDR3 reads CSARQAYEQYF. CDR3 in DNA: TGCAGTGCAAGACAGGCTTACGAGCAGTACTTC. V usage is TRBV20-1 and J usage is TRBJ2-7, with D tentatively TRBD1 (6 bases). Germline V gene lookup returns CDR1 DFQATT and CDR2 SNEGSKA (reference sequence). With 6 bases removed from V and 4 bases from J, the gap between germline ends came to 10 bases. This CDR3 contains 11 residues.